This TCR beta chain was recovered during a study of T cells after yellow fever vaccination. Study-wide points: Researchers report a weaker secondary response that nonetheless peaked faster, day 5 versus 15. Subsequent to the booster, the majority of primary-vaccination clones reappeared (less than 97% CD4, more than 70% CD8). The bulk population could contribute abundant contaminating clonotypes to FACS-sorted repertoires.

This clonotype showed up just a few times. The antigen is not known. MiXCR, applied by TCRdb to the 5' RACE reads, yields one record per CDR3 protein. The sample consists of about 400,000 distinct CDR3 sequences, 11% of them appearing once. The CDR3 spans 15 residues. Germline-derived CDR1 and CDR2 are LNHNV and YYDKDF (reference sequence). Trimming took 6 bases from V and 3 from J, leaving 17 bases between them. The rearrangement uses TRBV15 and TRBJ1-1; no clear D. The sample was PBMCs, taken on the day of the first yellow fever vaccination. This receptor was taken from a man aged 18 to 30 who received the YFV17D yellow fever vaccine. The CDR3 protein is CATSSLGVMDTEAFF. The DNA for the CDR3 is TGTGCCACCAGTAGTCTTGGGGTAATGGACACTGAAGCTTTCTTT.